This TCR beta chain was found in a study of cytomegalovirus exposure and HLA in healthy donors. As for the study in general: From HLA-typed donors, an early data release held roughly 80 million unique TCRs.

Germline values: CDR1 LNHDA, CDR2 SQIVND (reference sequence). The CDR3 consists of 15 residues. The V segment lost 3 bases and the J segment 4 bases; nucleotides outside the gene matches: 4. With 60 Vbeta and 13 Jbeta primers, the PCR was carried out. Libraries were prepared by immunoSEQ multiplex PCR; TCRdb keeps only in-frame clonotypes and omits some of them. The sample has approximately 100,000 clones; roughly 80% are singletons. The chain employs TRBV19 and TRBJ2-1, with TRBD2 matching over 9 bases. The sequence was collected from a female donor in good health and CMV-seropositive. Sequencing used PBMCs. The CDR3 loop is CASSMVSGGYNEQFF. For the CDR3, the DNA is TGTGCCAGTAGTATGGTTAGCGGGGGTTACAATGAGCAGTTCTTC.